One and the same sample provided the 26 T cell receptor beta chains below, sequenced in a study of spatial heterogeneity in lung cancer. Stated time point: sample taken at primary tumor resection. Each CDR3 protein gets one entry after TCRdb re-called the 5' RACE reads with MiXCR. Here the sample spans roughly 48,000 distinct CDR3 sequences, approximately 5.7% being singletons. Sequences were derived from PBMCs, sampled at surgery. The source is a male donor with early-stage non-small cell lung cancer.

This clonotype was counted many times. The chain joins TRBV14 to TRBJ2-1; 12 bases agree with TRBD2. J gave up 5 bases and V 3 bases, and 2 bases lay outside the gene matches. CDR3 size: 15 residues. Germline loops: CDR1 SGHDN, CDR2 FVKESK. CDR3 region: CASSQGLAGDNEQFF. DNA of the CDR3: TGTGCCAGCAGCCAGGGACTAGCGGGTGACAATGAGCAGTTCTTC.

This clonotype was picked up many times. The CDR3 protein is CSVEDLSGRARDTQYF. As DNA, the CDR3 is TGCAGCGTTGAAGATCTTAGTGGGAGGGCCCGGGATACGCAGTATTTT. The rearrangement links TRBV29-1 to TRBJ2-3; 7 nucleotides line up with TRBD2. Germline CDR1 SQVTM, CDR2 ANQGSEA. Trimming cost V 0 bases and J 6 bases; bases outside gene matches: 12. CDR3 length: 16 amino acids.

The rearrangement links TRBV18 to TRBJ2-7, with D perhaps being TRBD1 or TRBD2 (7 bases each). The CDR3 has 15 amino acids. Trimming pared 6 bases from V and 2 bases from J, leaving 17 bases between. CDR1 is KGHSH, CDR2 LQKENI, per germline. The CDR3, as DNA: TGTGCCAGCTCGGCAGGGGGGGGTCGTACCTACGAGCAGTACTTC. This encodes CASSAGGGRTYEQYF.

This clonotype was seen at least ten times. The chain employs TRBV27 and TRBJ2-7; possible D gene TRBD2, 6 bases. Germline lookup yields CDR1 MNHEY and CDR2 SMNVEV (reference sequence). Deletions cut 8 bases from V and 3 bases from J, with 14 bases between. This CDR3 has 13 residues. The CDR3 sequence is CASSRGRIYEQYF. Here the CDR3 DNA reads TGTGCCAGCTCGCGGGGTCGGATCTACGAGCAGTACTTC.

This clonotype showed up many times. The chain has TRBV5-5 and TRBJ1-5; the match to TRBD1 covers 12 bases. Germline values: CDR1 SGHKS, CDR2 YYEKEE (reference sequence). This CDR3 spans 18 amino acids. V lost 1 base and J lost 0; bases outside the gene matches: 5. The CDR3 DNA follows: TGTGCCAGCAGCTTGTTGGGGACAGGGGGCCCTAGCAATCAGCCCCAGCATTTT. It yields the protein CASSLLGTGGPSNQPQHF.

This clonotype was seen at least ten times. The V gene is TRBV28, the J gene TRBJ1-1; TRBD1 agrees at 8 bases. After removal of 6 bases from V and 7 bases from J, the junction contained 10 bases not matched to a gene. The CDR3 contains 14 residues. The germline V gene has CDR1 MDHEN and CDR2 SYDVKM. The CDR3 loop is CASRIQGVRGEAFF. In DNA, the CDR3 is TGTGCCAGCAGGATACAGGGGGTTAGGGGTGAAGCTTTCTTT.

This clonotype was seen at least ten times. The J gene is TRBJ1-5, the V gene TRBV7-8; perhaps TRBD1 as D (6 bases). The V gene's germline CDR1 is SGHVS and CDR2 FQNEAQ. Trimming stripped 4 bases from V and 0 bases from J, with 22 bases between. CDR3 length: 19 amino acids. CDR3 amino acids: CASSSQGRGGRGSNQPQHF. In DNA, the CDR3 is TGTGCCAGCAGCTCACAGGGACGCGGGGGTCGGGGTAGCAATCAGCCCCAGCATTTT. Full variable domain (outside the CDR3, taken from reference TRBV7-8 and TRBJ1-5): GAGVSQSPRYKVAKRGQDVALRCDPISGHVSLFWYQQALGQGPEFLTYFQNEAQLDKSGLPSDRFFAERPEGSVSTLKIQRTQQEDSAVYLCASSSQGRGGRGSNQPQHFGDGTRLSIL.

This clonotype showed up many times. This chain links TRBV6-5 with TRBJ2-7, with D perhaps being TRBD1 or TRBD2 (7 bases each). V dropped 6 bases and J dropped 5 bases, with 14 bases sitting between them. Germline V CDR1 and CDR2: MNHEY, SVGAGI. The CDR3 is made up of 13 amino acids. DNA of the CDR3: TGTGCCAGCAGCCTCCCAGGGGGGGACGAGCAGTACTTC. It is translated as CASSLPGGDEQYF.

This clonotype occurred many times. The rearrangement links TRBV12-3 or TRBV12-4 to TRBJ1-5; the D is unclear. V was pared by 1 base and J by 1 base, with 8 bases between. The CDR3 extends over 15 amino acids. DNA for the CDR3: TGTGCCAGCAGTTTAGTCACGATGAGCAATCAGCCCCAGCATTTT. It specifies CASSLVTMSNQPQHF.

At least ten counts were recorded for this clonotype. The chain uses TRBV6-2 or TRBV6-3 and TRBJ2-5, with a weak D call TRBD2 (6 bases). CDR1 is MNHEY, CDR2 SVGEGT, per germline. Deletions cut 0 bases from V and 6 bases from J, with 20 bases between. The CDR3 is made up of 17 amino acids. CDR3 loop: CASSYSMVGGPGKTQYF. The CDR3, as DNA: TGTGCCAGCAGTTACTCGATGGTGGGAGGCCCGGGGAAGACCCAGTACTTC.

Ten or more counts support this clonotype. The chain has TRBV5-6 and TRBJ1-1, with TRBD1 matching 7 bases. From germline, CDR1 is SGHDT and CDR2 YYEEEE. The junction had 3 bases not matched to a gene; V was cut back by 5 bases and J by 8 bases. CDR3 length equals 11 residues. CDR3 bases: TGTGCCAGCAGTCTGGGACAGGAAGCTTTCTTT. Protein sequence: CASSLGQEAFF. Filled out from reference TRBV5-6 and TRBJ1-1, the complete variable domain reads DAGVTQSPTHLIKTRGQQVTLRCSPKSGHDTVSWYQQALGQGPQFIFQYYEEEERQRGNFPDRFSGHQFPNYSSELNVNALLLGDSALYLCASSLGQEAFFGQGTRLTVV.

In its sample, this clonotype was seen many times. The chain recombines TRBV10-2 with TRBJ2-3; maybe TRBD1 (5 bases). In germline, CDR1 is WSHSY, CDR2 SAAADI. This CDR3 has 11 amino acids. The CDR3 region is CATKGADTQYF. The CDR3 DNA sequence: TGCGCAACCAAAGGGGCAGATACGCAGTATTTT.

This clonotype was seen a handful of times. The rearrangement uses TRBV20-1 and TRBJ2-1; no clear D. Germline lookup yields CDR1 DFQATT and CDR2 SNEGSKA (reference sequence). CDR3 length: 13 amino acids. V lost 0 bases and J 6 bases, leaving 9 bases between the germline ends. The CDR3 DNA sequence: TGCAGTGCTAGAGACCCGGGCGTCAATGAGCAGTTCTTC. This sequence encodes CSARDPGVNEQFF.

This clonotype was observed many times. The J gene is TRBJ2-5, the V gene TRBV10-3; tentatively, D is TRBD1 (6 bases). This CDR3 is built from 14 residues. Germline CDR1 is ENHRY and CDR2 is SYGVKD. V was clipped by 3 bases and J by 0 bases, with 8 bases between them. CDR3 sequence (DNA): TGTGCCATCAGTGAAGGACAGTACCAAGAGACCCAGTACTTC. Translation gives CAISEGQYQETQYF.

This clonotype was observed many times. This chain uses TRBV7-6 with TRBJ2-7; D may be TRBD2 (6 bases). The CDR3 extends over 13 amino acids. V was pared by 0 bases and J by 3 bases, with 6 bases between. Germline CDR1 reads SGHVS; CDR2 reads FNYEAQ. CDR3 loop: CASSLAGGYEQYF. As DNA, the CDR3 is TGTGCCAGCAGCTTAGCGGGGGGCTACGAGCAGTACTTC.

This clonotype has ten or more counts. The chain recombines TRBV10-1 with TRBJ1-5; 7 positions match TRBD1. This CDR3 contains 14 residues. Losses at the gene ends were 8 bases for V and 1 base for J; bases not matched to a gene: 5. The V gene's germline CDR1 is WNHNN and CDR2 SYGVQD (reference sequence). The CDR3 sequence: CASPGTVSNQPQHF. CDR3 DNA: TGCGCCAGCCCCGGGACAGTCAGCAATCAGCCCCAGCATTTT.

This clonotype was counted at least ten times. CDR3 DNA: TGTGCCAGCAGTTTTGCCCTGGGGCGGCGGGTAGCTGAAGCTTTCTTT. It is translated as CASSFALGRRVAEAFF. The rearrangement uses TRBV28 and TRBJ1-1, with D perhaps TRBD1 (5 bases). CDR1 and CDR2 from the germline V gene are MDHEN and SYDVKM. Trimming shortened V by 3 bases and J by 6 bases, and 20 bases separated the two germline ends. CDR3 length: 16 amino acids.

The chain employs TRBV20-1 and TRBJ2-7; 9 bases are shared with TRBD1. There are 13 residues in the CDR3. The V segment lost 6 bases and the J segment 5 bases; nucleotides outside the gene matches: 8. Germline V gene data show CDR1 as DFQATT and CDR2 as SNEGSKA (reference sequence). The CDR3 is CSAPQGATDEQYF. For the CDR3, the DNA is TGCAGTGCCCCACAGGGGGCAACTGACGAGCAGTACTTC.

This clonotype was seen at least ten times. CDR3 DNA: TGTGCCAGCAGAGATAATCCGGGGGACACCGGGGAGCTGTTTTTT. This gives the protein CASRDNPGDTGELFF. This chain joins TRBV6-2 or TRBV6-3 and TRBJ2-2; a possible D gene is TRBD2 (6 bases). CDR1 and CDR2 (germline): MNHEY, SVGEGT. Between the trimmed V and J ends, which lost 6 bases and 3 bases, there was a span of 14 bases. CDR3 length: 15 residues.

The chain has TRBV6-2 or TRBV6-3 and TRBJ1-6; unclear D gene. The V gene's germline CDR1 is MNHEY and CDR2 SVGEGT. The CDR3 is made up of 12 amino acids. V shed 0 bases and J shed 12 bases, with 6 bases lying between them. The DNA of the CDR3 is TGTGCCAGCAGTTACTCGATGCAACCCCTCCACTTT. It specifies CASSYSMQPLHF.

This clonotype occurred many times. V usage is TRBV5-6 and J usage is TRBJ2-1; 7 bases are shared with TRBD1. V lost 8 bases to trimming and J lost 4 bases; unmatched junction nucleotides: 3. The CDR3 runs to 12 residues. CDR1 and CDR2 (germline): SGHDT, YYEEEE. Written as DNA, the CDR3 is TGTGCCAGTTCGACAGGGTACAATGAGCAGTTCTTC. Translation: CASSTGYNEQFF. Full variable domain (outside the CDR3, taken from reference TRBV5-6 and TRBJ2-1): DAGVTQSPTHLIKTRGQQVTLRCSPKSGHDTVSWYQQALGQGPQFIFQYYEEEERQRGNFPDRFSGHQFPNYSSELNVNALLLGDSALYLCASSTGYNEQFFGPGTRLTVL.

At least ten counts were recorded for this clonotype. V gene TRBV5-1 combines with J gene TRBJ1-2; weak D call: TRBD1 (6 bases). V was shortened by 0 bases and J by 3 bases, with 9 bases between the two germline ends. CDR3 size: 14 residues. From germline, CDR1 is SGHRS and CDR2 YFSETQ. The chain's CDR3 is CASSLDGGHYGYTF. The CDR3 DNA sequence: TGCGCCAGCAGCTTGGATGGGGGGCACTATGGCTACACCTTC.

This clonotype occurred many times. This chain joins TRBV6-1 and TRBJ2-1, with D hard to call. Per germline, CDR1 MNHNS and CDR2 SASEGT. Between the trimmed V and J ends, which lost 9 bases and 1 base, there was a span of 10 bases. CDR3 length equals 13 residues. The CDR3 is CASEEPSYNEQFF. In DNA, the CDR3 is TGTGCCAGTGAGGAGCCATCCTACAATGAGCAGTTCTTC.

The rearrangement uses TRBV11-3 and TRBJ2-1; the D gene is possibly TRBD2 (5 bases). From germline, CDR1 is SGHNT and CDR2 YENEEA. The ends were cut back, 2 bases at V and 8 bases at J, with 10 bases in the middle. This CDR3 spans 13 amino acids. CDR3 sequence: CASSLSDGDEQFF. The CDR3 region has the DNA TGTGCCAGCAGCTTATCAGACGGGGATGAGCAGTTCTTC.

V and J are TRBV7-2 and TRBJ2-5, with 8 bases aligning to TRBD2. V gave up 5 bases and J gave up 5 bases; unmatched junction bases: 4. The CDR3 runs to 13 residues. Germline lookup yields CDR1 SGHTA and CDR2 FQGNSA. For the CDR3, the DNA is TGTGCCAGCAGCGGGACTAGTAGGGAGACCCAGTACTTC. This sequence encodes CASSGTSRETQYF. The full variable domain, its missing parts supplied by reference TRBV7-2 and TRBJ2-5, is GAGVSQSPSNKVTEKGKDVELRCDPISGHTALYWYRQSLGQGLEFLIYFQGNSAPDKSGLPSDRFSAERTGGSVSTLTIQRTQQEDSAVYLCASSGTSRETQYFGPGTRLLVL.

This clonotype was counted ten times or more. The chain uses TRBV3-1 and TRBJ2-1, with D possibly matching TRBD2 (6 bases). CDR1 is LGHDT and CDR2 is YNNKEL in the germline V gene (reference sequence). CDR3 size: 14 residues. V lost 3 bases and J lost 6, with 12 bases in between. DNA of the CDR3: TGTGCCAGCAGCCAGCGCCGGGAGAGCAATGAGCAGTTCTTC. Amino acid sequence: CASSQRRESNEQFF.